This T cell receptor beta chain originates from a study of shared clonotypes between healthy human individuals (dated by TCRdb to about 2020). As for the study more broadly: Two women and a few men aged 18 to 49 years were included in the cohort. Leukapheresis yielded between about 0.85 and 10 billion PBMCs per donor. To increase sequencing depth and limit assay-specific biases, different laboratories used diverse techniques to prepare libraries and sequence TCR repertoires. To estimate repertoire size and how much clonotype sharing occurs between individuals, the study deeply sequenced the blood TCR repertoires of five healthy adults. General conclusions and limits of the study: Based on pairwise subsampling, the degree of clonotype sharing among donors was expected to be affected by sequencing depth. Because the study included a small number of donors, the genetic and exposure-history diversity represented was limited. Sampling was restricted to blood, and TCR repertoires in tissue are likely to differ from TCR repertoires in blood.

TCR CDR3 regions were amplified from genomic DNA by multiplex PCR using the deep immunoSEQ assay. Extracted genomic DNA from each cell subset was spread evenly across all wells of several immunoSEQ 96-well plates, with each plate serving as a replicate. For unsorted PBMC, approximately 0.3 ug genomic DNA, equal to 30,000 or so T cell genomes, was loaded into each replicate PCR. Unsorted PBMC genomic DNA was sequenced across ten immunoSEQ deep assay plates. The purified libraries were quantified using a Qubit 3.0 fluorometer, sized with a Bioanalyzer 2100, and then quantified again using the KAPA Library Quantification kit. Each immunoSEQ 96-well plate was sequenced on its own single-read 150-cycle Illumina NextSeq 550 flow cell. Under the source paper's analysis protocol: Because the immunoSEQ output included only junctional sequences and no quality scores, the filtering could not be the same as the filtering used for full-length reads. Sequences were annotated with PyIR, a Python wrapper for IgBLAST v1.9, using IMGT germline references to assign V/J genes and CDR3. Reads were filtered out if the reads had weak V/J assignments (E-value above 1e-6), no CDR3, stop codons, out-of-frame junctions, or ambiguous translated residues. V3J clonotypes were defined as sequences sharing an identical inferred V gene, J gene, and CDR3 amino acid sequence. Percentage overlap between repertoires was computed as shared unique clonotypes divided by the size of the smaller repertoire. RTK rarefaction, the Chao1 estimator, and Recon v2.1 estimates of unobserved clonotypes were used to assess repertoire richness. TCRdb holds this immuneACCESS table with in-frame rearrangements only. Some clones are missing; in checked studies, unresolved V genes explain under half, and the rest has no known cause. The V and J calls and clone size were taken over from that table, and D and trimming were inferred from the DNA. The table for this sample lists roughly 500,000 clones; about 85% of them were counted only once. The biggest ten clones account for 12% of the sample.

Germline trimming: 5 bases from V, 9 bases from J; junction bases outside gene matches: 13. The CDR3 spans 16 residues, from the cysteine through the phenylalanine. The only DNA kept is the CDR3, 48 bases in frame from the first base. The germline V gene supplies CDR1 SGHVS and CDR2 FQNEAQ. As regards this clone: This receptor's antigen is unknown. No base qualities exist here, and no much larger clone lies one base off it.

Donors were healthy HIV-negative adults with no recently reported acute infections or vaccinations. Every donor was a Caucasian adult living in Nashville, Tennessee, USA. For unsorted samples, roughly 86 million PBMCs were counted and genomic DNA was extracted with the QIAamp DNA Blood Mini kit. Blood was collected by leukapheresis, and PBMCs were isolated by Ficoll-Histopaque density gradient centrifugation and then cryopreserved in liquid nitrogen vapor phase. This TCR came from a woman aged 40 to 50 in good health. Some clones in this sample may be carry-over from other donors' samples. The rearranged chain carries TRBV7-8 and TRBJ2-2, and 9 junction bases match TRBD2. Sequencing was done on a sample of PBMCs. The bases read TGTGCCAGCAGCCACCGAGTGGCGGGAGGGCCCCGGGAGCTGTTTTTT. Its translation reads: CASSHRVAGGPRELFF.